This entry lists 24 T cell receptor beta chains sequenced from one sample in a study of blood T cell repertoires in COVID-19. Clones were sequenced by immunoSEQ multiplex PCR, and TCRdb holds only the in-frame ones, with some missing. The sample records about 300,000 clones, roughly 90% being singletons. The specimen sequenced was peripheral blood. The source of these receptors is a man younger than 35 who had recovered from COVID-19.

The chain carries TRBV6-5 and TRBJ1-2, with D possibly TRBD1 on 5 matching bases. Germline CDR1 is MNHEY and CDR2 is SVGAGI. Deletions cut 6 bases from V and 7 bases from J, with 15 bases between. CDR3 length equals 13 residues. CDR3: CASSTRGTSGYTF. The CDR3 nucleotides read TGTGCCAGCAGCACCCGGGGGACTAGTGGCTACACCTTC.

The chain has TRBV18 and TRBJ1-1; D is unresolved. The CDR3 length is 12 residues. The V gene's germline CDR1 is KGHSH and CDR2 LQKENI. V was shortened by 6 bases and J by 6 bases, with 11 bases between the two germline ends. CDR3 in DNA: TGTGCCAGCTCTGTCGGGGTATCTGAAGCTTTCTTT. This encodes CASSVGVSEAFF.

Here the CDR3 reads CASSYSGDTEQYF. The DNA for the CDR3 is TGTGCCAGCAGTTACTCAGGGGACACCGAGCAGTACTTC. J is TRBJ2-7 and V is TRBV6-5, with D maybe TRBD1 (6 bases). Per germline, CDR1 MNHEY and CDR2 SVGAGI. V was cut by 0 bases and J by 6 bases, with 9 bases left in between. This CDR3 is built from 13 residues.

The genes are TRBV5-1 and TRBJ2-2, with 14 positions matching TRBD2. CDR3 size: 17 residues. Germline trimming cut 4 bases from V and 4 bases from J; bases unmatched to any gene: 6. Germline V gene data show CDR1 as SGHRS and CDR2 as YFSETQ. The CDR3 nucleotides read TGCGCCAGCAGCGGGGGGACTAGCGGGAGTGGCACCGGGGAGCTGTTTTTT. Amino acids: CASSGGTSGSGTGELFF.

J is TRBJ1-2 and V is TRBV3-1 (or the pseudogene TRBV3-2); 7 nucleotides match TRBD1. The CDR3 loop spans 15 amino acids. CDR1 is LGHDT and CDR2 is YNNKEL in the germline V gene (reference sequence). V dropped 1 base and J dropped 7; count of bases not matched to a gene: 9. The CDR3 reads CASSQGDRASSGYTF. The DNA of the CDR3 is TGTGCCAGCAGCCAAGGAGACAGGGCGTCCTCTGGCTACACCTTC.

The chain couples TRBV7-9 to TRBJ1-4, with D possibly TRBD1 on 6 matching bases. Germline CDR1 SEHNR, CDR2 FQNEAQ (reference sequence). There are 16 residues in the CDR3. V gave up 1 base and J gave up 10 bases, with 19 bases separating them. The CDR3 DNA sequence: TGTGCCAGCAGCTTAGTGGCAGGGGACGGGTCAGGAAAACTGTTTTTT. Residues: CASSLVAGDGSGKLFF.

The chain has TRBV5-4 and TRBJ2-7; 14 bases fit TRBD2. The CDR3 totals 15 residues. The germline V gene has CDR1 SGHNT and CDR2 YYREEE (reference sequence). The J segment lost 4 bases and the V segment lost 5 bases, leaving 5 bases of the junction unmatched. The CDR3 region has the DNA TGTGCCAGCAGGCCCGGGACTAGCGGGAGTTACGAGCAGTACTTC. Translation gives CASRPGTSGSYEQYF.

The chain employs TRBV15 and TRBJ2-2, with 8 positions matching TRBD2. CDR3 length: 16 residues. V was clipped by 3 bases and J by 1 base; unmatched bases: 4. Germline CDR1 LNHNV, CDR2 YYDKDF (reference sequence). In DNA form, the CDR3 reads TGTGCCACCAGCAGGCTGACTAGCGTGAACACCGGGGAGCTGTTTTTT. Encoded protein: CATSRLTSVNTGELFF.

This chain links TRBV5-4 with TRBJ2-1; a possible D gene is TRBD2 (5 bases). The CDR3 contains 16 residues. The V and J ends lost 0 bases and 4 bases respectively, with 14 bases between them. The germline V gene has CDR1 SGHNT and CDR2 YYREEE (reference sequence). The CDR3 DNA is TGTGCCAGCAGCTTGGTTAGAGCGGCGCCGTACAATGAGCAGTTCTTC. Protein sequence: CASSLVRAAPYNEQFF.

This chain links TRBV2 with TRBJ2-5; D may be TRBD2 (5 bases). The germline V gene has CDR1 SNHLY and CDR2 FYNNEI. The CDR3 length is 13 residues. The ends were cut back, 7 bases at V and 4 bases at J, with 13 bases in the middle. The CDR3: CASNAREGETQYF. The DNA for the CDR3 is TGTGCCAGCAATGCCAGAGAGGGAGAGACCCAGTACTTC.

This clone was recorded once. CDR3 residues: CASSVSGGADTGELFF. CDR3 coding DNA: TGTGCCAGCAGCGTTAGCGGGGGGGCCGACACCGGGGAGCTGTTTTTT. The chain couples TRBV9 to TRBJ2-2; 11 bases are shared with TRBD2. With 2 bases clipped from V and 3 bases from J, the junction kept 3 bases outside the gene matches. Germline CDR1 SGDLS, CDR2 YYNGEE. This CDR3 spans 16 amino acids.

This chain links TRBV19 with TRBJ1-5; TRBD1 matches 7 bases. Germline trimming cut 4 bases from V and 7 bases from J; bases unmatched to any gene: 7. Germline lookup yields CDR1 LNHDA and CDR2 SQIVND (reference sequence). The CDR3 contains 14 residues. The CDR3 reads CASSRQGSGQPQHF. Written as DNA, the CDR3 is TGTGCCAGTAGTAGACAGGGTTCGGGACAGCCCCAGCATTTT. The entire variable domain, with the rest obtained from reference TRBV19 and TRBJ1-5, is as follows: DGGITQSPKYLFRKEGQNVTLSCEQNLNHDAMYWYRQDPGQGLRLIYYSQIVNDFQKGDIAEGYSVSREKKESFPLTVTSAQKNPTAFYLCASSRQGSGQPQHFGDGTRLSIL.

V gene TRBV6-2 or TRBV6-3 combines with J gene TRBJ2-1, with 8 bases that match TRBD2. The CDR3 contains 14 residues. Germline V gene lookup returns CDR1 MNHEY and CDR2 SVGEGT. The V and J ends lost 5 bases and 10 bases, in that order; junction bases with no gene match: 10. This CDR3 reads CASSLRLASGEQFF. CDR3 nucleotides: TGTGCCAGCAGTCTCCGACTAGCGTCGGGAGAGCAGTTCTTC.

CDR3: CASSLGTVPTYEQYF. The CDR3 nucleotides read TGTGCCAGCAGTTTAGGGACAGTGCCTACCTACGAGCAGTACTTC. The J gene is TRBJ2-7, the V gene TRBV27; 7 bases agree with TRBD1. This CDR3 has 15 residues. J was trimmed by 2 bases and V by 2 bases; bases with no gene match: 6. Per the germline V gene, CDR1 is MNHEY and CDR2 is SMNVEV (reference sequence).

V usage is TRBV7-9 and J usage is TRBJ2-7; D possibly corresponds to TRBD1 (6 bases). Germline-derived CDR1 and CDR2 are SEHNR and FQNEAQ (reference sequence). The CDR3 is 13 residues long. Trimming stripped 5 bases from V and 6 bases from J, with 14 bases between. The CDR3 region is CASSPGQNSEQYF. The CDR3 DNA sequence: TGTGCCAGCAGCCCGGGACAAAACTCCGAGCAGTACTTC.

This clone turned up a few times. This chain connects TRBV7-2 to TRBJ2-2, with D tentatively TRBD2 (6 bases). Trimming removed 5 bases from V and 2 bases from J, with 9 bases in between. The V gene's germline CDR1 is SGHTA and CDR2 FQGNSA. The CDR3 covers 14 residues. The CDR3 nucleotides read TGTGCCAGCAGCCCGGACTATAACACCGGGGAGCTGTTTTTT. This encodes CASSPDYNTGELFF.

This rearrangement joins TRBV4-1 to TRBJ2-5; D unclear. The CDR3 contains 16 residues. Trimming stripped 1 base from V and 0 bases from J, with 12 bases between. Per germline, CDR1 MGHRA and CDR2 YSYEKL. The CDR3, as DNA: TGCGCCAGCAGCCAAGGCTCTAGGCTAAACCAAGAGACCCAGTACTTC. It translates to CASSQGSRLNQETQYF.

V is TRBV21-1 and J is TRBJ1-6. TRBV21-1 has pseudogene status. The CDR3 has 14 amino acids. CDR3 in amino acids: CASSYSSYNSPLHF. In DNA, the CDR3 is TGTGCCAGCAGCTATAGCTCCTATAATTCACCCCTCCACTTT.

The CDR3 protein is CASSYIGVDEQYF. CDR3 nucleotides: TGTGCCAGCAGTTACATAGGAGTCGATGAGCAGTACTTC. The chain uses TRBV6-6 and TRBJ2-7; D not resolved. The length of the CDR3 is 13 residues. V lost 2 bases to trimming and J lost 7 bases, with 12 bases between them. Per the germline V gene, CDR1 is MNHNY and CDR2 is SVGAGI (reference sequence).

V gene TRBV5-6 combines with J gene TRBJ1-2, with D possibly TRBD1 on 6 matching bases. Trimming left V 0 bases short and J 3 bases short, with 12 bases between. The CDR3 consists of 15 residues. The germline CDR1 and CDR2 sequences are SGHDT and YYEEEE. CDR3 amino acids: CASSLGLQGDYGYTF. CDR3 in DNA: TGTGCCAGCAGCTTGGGCCTACAGGGAGACTATGGCTACACCTTC. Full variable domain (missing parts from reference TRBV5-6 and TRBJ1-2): DAGVTQSPTHLIKTRGQQVTLRCSPKSGHDTVSWYQQALGQGPQFIFQYYEEEERQRGNFPDRFSGHQFPNYSSELNVNALLLGDSALYLCASSLGLQGDYGYTFGSGTRLTVV.

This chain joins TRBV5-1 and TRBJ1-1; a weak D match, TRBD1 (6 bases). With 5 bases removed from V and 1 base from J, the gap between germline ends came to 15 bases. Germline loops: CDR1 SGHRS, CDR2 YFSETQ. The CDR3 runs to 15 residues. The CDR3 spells CASRRGTLGNTEAFF. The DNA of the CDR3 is TGCGCCAGCAGGCGGGGGACACTTGGGAACACTGAAGCTTTCTTT.

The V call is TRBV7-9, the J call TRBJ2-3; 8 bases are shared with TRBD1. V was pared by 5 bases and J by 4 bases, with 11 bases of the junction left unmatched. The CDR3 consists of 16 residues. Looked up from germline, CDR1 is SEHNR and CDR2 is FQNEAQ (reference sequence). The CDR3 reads CASSARQGLGADTQYF. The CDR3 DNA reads TGTGCCAGCAGCGCCCGACAGGGGTTAGGCGCAGATACGCAGTATTTT.

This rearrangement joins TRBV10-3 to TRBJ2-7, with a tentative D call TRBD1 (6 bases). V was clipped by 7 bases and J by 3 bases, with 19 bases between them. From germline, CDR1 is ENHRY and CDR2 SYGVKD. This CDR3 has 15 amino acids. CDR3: CAIKGGQGGIYEQYF. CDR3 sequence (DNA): TGTGCCATCAAAGGGGGACAAGGGGGAATCTACGAGCAGTACTTC.

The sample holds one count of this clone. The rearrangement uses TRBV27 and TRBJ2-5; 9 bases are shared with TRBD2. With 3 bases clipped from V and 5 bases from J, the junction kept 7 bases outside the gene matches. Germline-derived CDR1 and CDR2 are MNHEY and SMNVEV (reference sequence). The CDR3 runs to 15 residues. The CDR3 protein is CASSLRRGGTETQYF. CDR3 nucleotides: TGTGCCAGCAGTTTGAGGCGGGGGGGCACGGAGACCCAGTACTTC.